This is a list of T cell receptor beta chains from one sample in a study of blood T cell repertoires in COVID-19. The assay was immunoSEQ multiplex PCR, and TCRdb's table has in-frame clones only and misses some. The table includes a few hundred thousand clones, 82% detected once. What was sequenced was peripheral blood. These receptors were taken from a woman aged 18-30 years with acute or convalescent COVID-19. Each CDR3 is given with its conserved first and last residue. Fields, in order: V gene, clone size, D gene, J gene, CDR3 protein. A D gene is named only where the DNA matches it firmly. Clone size is shown for a subset of rows, as once, few, many or a class of expanded clone.

V: TRBV28
size: -
D: -
J: TRBJ2-1
CDR3: CASSSPGYNEQFF

V: TRBV6-5
size: few
D: TRBD1
J: TRBJ1-6
CDR3: CASSSPDRPNSPLHF

V: TRBV6-1
size: -
D: -
J: TRBJ1-4
CDR3: CASSEGGGNEKLFF

V: TRBV28
size: -
D: TRBD2
J: TRBJ2-5
CDR3: CASAASGSGETQYF

V: TRBV29-1
size: once
D: -
J: TRBJ2-5
CDR3: CSVGTVREETQYF

V: TRBV3-1/TRBV3-2
size: -
D: -
J: TRBJ1-3
CDR3: CASSQVDRSSSGNTIYF

V: TRBV5-4
size: -
D: -
J: TRBJ1-3
CDR3: CASSLGGTPSSGNTIYF

V: TRBV29-1
size: -
D: -
J: TRBJ1-1
CDR3: CSVADSEAFF

V: TRBV6-5
size: once
D: -
J: TRBJ2-7
CDR3: CASSSWPSSYEQYF

V: TRBV27
size: -
D: TRBD2
J: TRBJ2-1
CDR3: CASSWGLAGNEQFF

V: TRBV9
size: -
D: TRBD1
J: TRBJ1-2
CDR3: CASSVDRGHGYTF

V: TRBV7-2
size: few
D: -
J: TRBJ1-2
CDR3: CASSWQADPRYTF

V: TRBV27
size: -
D: -
J: TRBJ1-6
CDR3: CASSLEGAFYNSPLHF

V: TRBV7-9
size: -
D: -
J: TRBJ1-4
CDR3: CASSSEAGGREKLFF

V: TRBV2
size: few
D: TRBD2
J: TRBJ2-1
CDR3: CATTYGGDEQFF

V: TRBV7-2
size: -
D: -
J: TRBJ2-7
CDR3: CASSSSGAGYEQYF

V: TRBV24-1
size: -
D: -
J: TRBJ1-4
CDR3: CATSEGANEKLFF

V: TRBV5-6
size: -
D: TRBD2
J: TRBJ2-3
CDR3: CAWGAAGGADTQYF

V: TRBV19
size: -
D: -
J: TRBJ2-7
CDR3: CASRTDFPPYEQYF

V: TRBV27
size: many
D: -
J: TRBJ1-5
CDR3: CASSLKGPYSNQPQHF

V: TRBV4-2
size: -
D: TRBD2
J: TRBJ2-1
CDR3: CASSQETSGRAEQFF

V: TRBV2
size: once
D: TRBD1
J: TRBJ1-2
CDR3: CASTLEGGQGAYGYTF

V: TRBV10-3
size: -
D: TRBD1
J: TRBJ1-1
CDR3: CAISDGTGWGTEAFF

V: TRBV28
size: -
D: -
J: TRBJ1-5
CDR3: CASLRWGDSNQPQHF

V: TRBV2
size: few
D: -
J: TRBJ1-1
CDR3: CASSQAMNTEAFF

V: TRBV18
size: once
D: -
J: TRBJ1-5
CDR3: CASSPARGSNQPQHF

V: TRBV14
size: -
D: TRBD2
J: TRBJ2-3
CDR3: CASSQATSGGTDTQYF

V: TRBV6-5
size: -
D: -
J: TRBJ2-5
CDR3: CASSTGQPPQETQYF

V: TRBV5-1
size: -
D: TRBD1
J: TRBJ2-5
CDR3: CASSLGDRVFRETQYF

V: TRBV7-2
size: -
D: -
J: TRBJ1-6
CDR3: CASSFEVDRLNSPLHF

V: TRBV18
size: -
D: -
J: TRBJ2-7
CDR3: CASSDYYEQYF

V: TRBV18
size: -
D: -
J: TRBJ1-2
CDR3: CASSPDSRYGYTF

V: TRBV15
size: -
D: -
J: TRBJ1-5
CDR3: CATPGTLGGYSNQPQHF

V: TRBV7-9
size: -
D: -
J: TRBJ1-4
CDR3: CASSLRGVGEKLFF

V: TRBV6-5
size: -
D: TRBD1
J: TRBJ1-5
CDR3: CASRGTDNQPQHF

V: TRBV12-3/TRBV12-4
size: -
D: TRBD1
J: TRBJ1-2
CDR3: CASRAGTVGYTF

V: TRBV19
size: -
D: TRBD1
J: TRBJ1-1
CDR3: CASSIGDRDTEAFF

V: TRBV28
size: -
D: TRBD2
J: TRBJ2-2
CDR3: CASRLSGTNTGELFF

V: TRBV9
size: -
D: -
J: TRBJ1-3
CDR3: CASTETVANPGNTIYF

V: TRBV28
size: -
D: TRBD2
J: TRBJ2-5
CDR3: CASSLPPLGLVKETQYF

V: TRBV5-5
size: -
D: TRBD1
J: TRBJ1-1
CDR3: CASSLQGAFTEAFF

V: TRBV13
size: once
D: -
J: TRBJ1-2
CDR3: CASSLAGSSILQYGYTF

V: TRBV25-1
size: once
D: TRBD1
J: TRBJ2-4
CDR3: CASSRQGLQYF

V: TRBV6-6
size: -
D: -
J: TRBJ2-1
CDR3: CASSYGGQAYNEQFF